The 9 T cell receptor beta chains below come from one sample, sequenced in a study of blood T cell repertoires in COVID-19. Method: immunoSEQ multiplex PCR; TCRdb's copy keeps in-frame clones and lacks some. This sample yields about 83,000 clones, of which approximately 86% are seen a single time; about 8% belongs to the top ten. The sample consisted of peripheral blood. All receptors derive from a man older than 75 with active or convalescent COVID-19.

The rearrangement uses TRBV2 and TRBJ1-2; 8 nucleotides agree with TRBD1. The CDR3 contains 12 residues. J was trimmed by 7 bases and V by 6 bases; bases with no gene match: 4. Germline CDR1 reads SNHLY; CDR2 reads FYNNEI. The CDR3 sequence is CASSRDRSGYTF. The CDR3 DNA sequence: TGTGCCAGCAGCCGGGACAGGTCTGGCTACACCTTC.

J is TRBJ1-5 and V is TRBV11-2; tentative D call: TRBD1 (5 bases). Trimming shortened V by 5 bases and J by 1 base, and 9 bases separated the two germline ends. There are 14 residues in the CDR3. Germline CDR1 reads SGHAT; CDR2 reads FQNNGV. CDR3 sequence: CASSQGLSNQPQHF. The CDR3 coding sequence is TGTGCCAGCAGCCAGGGCCTGAGCAATCAGCCCCAGCATTTT.

The chain couples TRBV6-6 to TRBJ2-2, with 7 bases identical to TRBD2. Germline CDR1 MNHNY, CDR2 SVGAGI (reference sequence). The CDR3 runs to 14 residues. Trimming cost V 8 bases and J 5 bases; bases outside gene matches: 8. The CDR3 DNA is TGTGCCAGCCGCGGGGGAACACGTACCGGGGAGCTGTTTTTT. It yields the protein CASRGGTRTGELFF.

V gene TRBV21-1 combines with J gene TRBJ1-1; the table names TRBD1, a call not compared with the DNA. TRBV21-1 is classified as a pseudogene. The CDR3 runs to 18 residues. The CDR3 sequence is CASSKDDRGPKSLPEAFF. The DNA for the CDR3 is TGTGCCAGCAGCAAAGACGACAGGGGTCCTAAGTCCCTCCCTGAAGCTTTCTTT.

The chain couples TRBV7-2 to TRBJ2-5; 8 bases match TRBD2. V shed 7 bases and J 4 bases; nucleotides not matched to a gene: 8. The CDR3 is made up of 14 amino acids. Germline CDR1 and CDR2: SGHTA and FQGNSA. This chain's CDR3 is CASNQGGLAETQYF. The CDR3 DNA sequence: TGTGCCAGCAACCAAGGAGGACTAGCAGAGACCCAGTACTTC.

The V and J genes are TRBV19 and TRBJ2-5, with 7 nucleotides matching TRBD2. The V and J ends lost 3 bases and 5 bases, in that order; junction bases with no gene match: 6. The CDR3 is 14 amino acids. The germline CDR1 and CDR2 sequences are LNHDA and SQIVND (reference sequence). The CDR3 DNA is TGTGCCAGTAGTATCGGCGGGGGTGGGGAGACCCAGTACTTC. Translated: CASSIGGGGETQYF. The full variable domain, completed using reference TRBV19 and TRBJ2-5, is DGGITQSPKYLFRKEGQNVTLSCEQNLNHDAMYWYRQDPGQGLRLIYYSQIVNDFQKGDIAEGYSVSREKKESFPLTVTSAQKNPTAFYLCASSIGGGGETQYFGPGTRLLVL.

V gene TRBV6-5 combines with J gene TRBJ1-2, with 10 nucleotides matching TRBD1. The CDR3 length is 16 residues. V was pared by 4 bases and J by 3 bases, with 8 bases of the junction left unmatched. Germline V gives CDR1 MNHEY, CDR2 SVGAGI. The CDR3 loop is CASSFSRQGAHYGYTF. In DNA form, the CDR3 reads TGTGCCAGCAGTTTTTCTCGACAGGGGGCACACTATGGCTACACCTTC.

Note on this clone: An end of the junction does not agree with germline; a read error may underlie this. For the CDR3, the DNA is TGCGCCAGCAGCTGGGGGACTAGCGTCAACTTC. Translating it yields CASSWGTSVNF. V usage is TRBV5-1 and J usage is TRBJ2-5; 10 bases are shared with TRBD2. Germline values: CDR1 SGHRS, CDR2 YFSETQ. The CDR3 has 11 amino acids.

The chain employs TRBV5-1 and TRBJ2-1; TRBD2 might be the D (7 bases). V was shortened by 4 bases and J by 7 bases, with 30 bases between the two germline ends. The CDR3 loop spans 19 amino acids. Germline V lookup: CDR1 SGHRS, CDR2 YFSETQ. The CDR3 loop is CASSPEGGGYRPRGNEQFF. CDR3 coding DNA: TGCGCCAGCAGCCCGGAAGGGGGGGGTTACCGCCCCAGGGGTAATGAGCAGTTCTTC.